The 30 T cell receptor beta chains given below trace back to one sample, sequenced in a study of shared clonotypes between healthy human individuals. The protocol was immunoSEQ multiplex PCR, while the TCRdb copy is restricted to in-frame clones and leaves out a portion. Among 2 million to 2.5 million clones listed, approximately 95% were seen once. The sequencing sample was made of naive CD4+ T cells from PBMCs. The subset denotes: CD45RA+ positively selected. These receptors were obtained from a man aged 18 to 30 in good health. Some clones in this sample may be carry-over from other donors' samples.

This chain links TRBV7-2 with TRBJ2-1; 7 nucleotides agree with TRBD1. The CDR3 spans 15 residues. Germline CDR1 is SGHTA and CDR2 is FQGNSA. V lost 5 bases, J lost 9 bases, and 13 bases stayed unmatched. Here the CDR3 reads CASSSRQGGFGEQFF. CDR3 bases: TGTGCCAGCAGCAGCAGACAGGGTGGTTTCGGTGAGCAGTTCTTC.

This clone has just a few counts. J is TRBJ2-4 and V is TRBV25-1, with D unclear. There are 13 residues in the CDR3. Germline V CDR1 and CDR2: MGHDK, SYGVNS. V was trimmed by 0 bases and J by 5 bases, leaving 5 bases between them. Written as DNA, the CDR3 is TGTGCCAGCAGTGAATATCCCCAAAACATTCAGTACTTC. This codes for CASSEYPQNIQYF.

V is TRBV28 and J is TRBJ1-5; no firm D call. Germline loops: CDR1 MDHEN, CDR2 SYDVKM. The CDR3 runs to 14 residues. V was trimmed by 3 bases and J by 0 bases, leaving 6 bases between them. Written as DNA, the CDR3 is TGTGCCAGCAGTTTTTTGAATAGCAATCAGCCCCAGCATTTT. This sequence encodes CASSFLNSNQPQHF.

This rearrangement joins TRBV5-1 to TRBJ2-6; possibly TRBD2 for D (6 bases). The CDR3 runs to 14 residues. Trimming shortened V by 5 bases and J by 0 bases, and 6 bases separated the two germline ends. Germline V gives CDR1 SGHRS, CDR2 YFSETQ. CDR3 in amino acids: CASRRDSGANVLTF. In DNA, the CDR3 is TGCGCCAGCAGGCGGGACTCTGGGGCCAACGTCCTGACTTTC.

This chain joins TRBV7-9 and TRBJ2-7; TRBD1 might be the D (6 bases). CDR3 length: 15 residues. Trimming removed 1 base from V and 6 bases from J, with 16 bases in between. Looked up from germline, CDR1 is SEHNR and CDR2 is FQNEAQ (reference sequence). CDR3 in DNA: TGTGCCAGCAGCTTAGGAGACAGGTGGCTTCGCGAGCAGTACTTC. Amino acids: CASSLGDRWLREQYF.

The V gene is TRBV15, the J gene TRBJ2-7, with D maybe TRBD2 (7 bases). CDR1 is LNHNV and CDR2 is YYDKDF in the germline V gene (reference sequence). The CDR3 is made up of 15 amino acids. V lost 0 bases, J lost 4 bases, and 13 bases lay in between. Here the CDR3 reads CATSRDEGGGYEQYF. The CDR3 DNA follows: TGTGCCACCAGCAGAGATGAGGGGGGAGGGTACGAGCAGTACTTC.

V and J are TRBV5-1 and TRBJ2-7; D remains unclear. With 0 bases removed from V and 0 bases from J, the gap between germline ends came to 7 bases. CDR1 and CDR2 from the germline V gene are SGHRS and YFSETQ. The CDR3 loop spans 14 amino acids. CDR3 DNA: TGCGCCAGCAGCTTGGAAAGTCTCTCCTACGAGCAGTACTTC. It translates to CASSLESLSYEQYF.

V gene TRBV5-4 combines with J gene TRBJ2-5, with D perhaps TRBD1 (7 bases). Germline CDR1 is SGHNT and CDR2 is YYREEE (reference sequence). Trimming removed 0 bases at V and 6 bases at J, with 27 bases between. The CDR3 extends over 19 amino acids. The CDR3 loop is CASSLGGALARGQGKTQYF. CDR3 DNA: TGTGCCAGCAGCTTGGGGGGAGCGCTAGCGAGGGGGCAAGGGAAGACCCAGTACTTC.

This clone was recorded a few times. CDR3 sequence reads: CATRGGLAEAYEQYF. The CDR3 DNA follows: TGTGCCACCAGAGGGGGACTAGCGGAAGCCTACGAGCAGTACTTC. The gene calls are TRBV15 and TRBJ2-7; 11 bases fit TRBD2. V gave up 6 bases and J gave up 2 bases; unmatched junction bases: 6. The CDR3 consists of 15 residues. Germline V gene data show CDR1 as LNHNV and CDR2 as YYDKDF (reference sequence).

The gene calls are TRBV11-1 and TRBJ2-1; TRBD2 matches at 12 bases. This CDR3 has 15 residues. Germline CDR1 SGHAT, CDR2 FQDESV (reference sequence). The trim removed 7 bases at V and 7 bases at J, leaving 8 bases unmatched. CDR3 region: CASTSTSGSSNEQFF. In DNA form, the CDR3 reads TGTGCCAGCACCTCGACTAGCGGGAGTTCAAATGAGCAGTTCTTC.

Here the CDR3 reads CASRGEGYDYGYTF. The DNA for the CDR3 is TGCGCCAGCAGAGGGGAGGGGTATGACTATGGCTACACCTTC. The V gene is TRBV5-1, the J gene TRBJ1-2; maybe TRBD1 (5 bases). V lost 5 bases and J 3 bases, leaving 14 bases between the germline ends. From germline, CDR1 is SGHRS and CDR2 YFSETQ. The CDR3 is 14 amino acids.

V is TRBV5-1 and J is TRBJ2-2; 14 positions agree with TRBD2. The CDR3 contains 16 residues. Germline CDR1 is SGHRS and CDR2 is YFSETQ. The ends lost 6 bases at V and 2 bases at J; junction bases unmatched: 3. CDR3 protein: CASTGLAGDNTGELFF. The DNA for the CDR3 is TGCGCCAGCACGGGACTAGCGGGGGACAACACCGGGGAGCTGTTTTTT.

The chain combines TRBV6-6 with TRBJ1-1; D is perhaps TRBD1 (5 bases). Trimming cost V 6 bases and J 1 base, with 15 bases left between them. CDR1 and CDR2 (germline): MNHNY, SVGAGI (reference sequence). This CDR3 comprises 15 residues. In DNA, the CDR3 is TGTGCCAGCAGCCCGCGGAGGGACGGGAACACTGAAGCTTTCTTT. Translating it yields CASSPRRDGNTEAFF.

Comment on this clone: In the same sample, other DNA sequences code for this CDR3. This chain joins TRBV19 and TRBJ2-7; 9 nucleotides align to TRBD1. V lost 6 bases, J lost 4 bases, and 1 base stayed unmatched. In germline, CDR1 is LNHDA, CDR2 SQIVND (reference sequence). This CDR3 contains 12 residues. The CDR3 loop reads CASRGQGYEQYF. CDR3 DNA: TGTGCCAGTAGGGGACAGGGTTACGAGCAGTACTTC.

The chain has TRBV13 and TRBJ2-2, with 7 bases lining up with TRBD2. CDR3 length: 13 amino acids. The germline V gene has CDR1 PRHDT and CDR2 FYEKMQ (reference sequence). Germline trimming cut 4 bases from V and 6 bases from J; bases unmatched to any gene: 2. CDR3 protein: CASSSTSAGELFF. The CDR3 coding sequence is TGTGCCAGCAGCTCCACTAGCGCCGGGGAGCTGTTTTTT.

The J gene is TRBJ1-2, the V gene TRBV28, with 8 bases identical to TRBD1. V lost 6 bases to trimming and J lost 4 bases; unmatched junction nucleotides: 10. The CDR3 runs 15 residues. The germline gives CDR1 MDHEN, CDR2 SYDVKM. CDR3 coding DNA: TGTGCCAGCAGAAGAGTCGTGGGACAGGCCTATGGCTACACCTTC. It encodes CASRRVVGQAYGYTF.

The chain recombines TRBV4-2 with TRBJ1-4; D is perhaps TRBD1 (6 bases). This CDR3 has 14 amino acids. Germline V gene sequence: CDR1 LGHNA, CDR2 YNFKEQ. The germline V and J ends were trimmed by 3 bases and 4 bases, with 9 bases remaining between them. The CDR3 bases are TGTGCCAGCAGCCAGGGGACACGTAATGAAAAACTGTTTTTT. Translation: CASSQGTRNEKLFF.

This clone appeared once. The CDR3 sequence is CASSSPGLVVEQFF. The CDR3 DNA reads as TGTGCCAGCAGTTCCCCGGGACTAGTAGTTGAGCAGTTCTTC. The rearrangement joins TRBV6-5 to TRBJ2-1, with 8 bases lining up with TRBD2. The V gene end was trimmed by 4 bases and the J gene end by 9 bases; junction bases not matched to a gene: 8. The CDR3 spans 14 residues. CDR1 and CDR2 (germline): MNHEY, SVGAGI.

This clone was detected a few times. V gene TRBV4-2 combines with J gene TRBJ1-1, with D possibly matching TRBD1 (6 bases). The germline V gene has CDR1 LGHNA and CDR2 YNFKEQ. The CDR3 is 15 residues long. The V and J ends lost 8 bases and 3 bases respectively, with 19 bases between them. The CDR3 reads CASGEGVYPYTEAFF. The CDR3 DNA reads as TGTGCCAGCGGCGAGGGGGTATACCCCTACACTGAAGCTTTCTTT.

V and J are TRBV5-1 and TRBJ2-1; D ambiguous. V lost 4 bases to trimming and J lost 6 bases, with 11 bases between them. There are 13 residues in the CDR3. Germline V gene sequence: CDR1 SGHRS, CDR2 YFSETQ. DNA of the CDR3: TGCGCCAGCAGCCCATGGCCCGGCAATGAGCAGTTCTTC. Translated: CASSPWPGNEQFF.

The CDR3 DNA follows: TGTGCCAGCAGTTACTATCAGGACGAGCAGTACTTC. Amino acids: CASSYYQDEQYF. The chain links TRBV6-6 to TRBJ2-7; D is undetermined. The CDR3 has 12 amino acids. Trimming removed 1 base at V and 5 bases at J, with 6 bases between. CDR1 and CDR2 from the germline V gene are MNHNY and SVGAGI (reference sequence).

This clone was recorded once. The rearrangement joins TRBV6-6 to TRBJ2-1, with 9 bases matching TRBD2. V gave up 6 bases and J gave up 1 base; unmatched junction bases: 4. This CDR3 spans 15 amino acids. Per the germline V gene, CDR1 is MNHNY and CDR2 is SVGAGI (reference sequence). The chain's CDR3 is CASRLTSGSYNEQFF. The CDR3 DNA follows: TGTGCCAGCAGGTTGACTAGCGGATCCTACAATGAGCAGTTCTTC.

The rearrangement links TRBV28 to TRBJ2-7; no clear D gene. This CDR3 is 14 amino acids long. Germline V gene sequence: CDR1 MDHEN, CDR2 SYDVKM. V was shortened by 11 bases and J by 0 bases, with 17 bases between the two germline ends. The CDR3 here is CAAERAWSSYEQYF. CDR3 coding DNA: TGTGCCGCCGAACGGGCGTGGAGCTCCTACGAGCAGTACTTC. The full variable domain, in which reference TRBV28 and TRBJ2-7 provide the parts outside the CDR3, is DVKVTQSSRYLVKRTGEKVFLECVQDMDHENMFWYRQDPGLGLRLIYFSYDVKMKEKGDIPEGYSVSREKKERFSLILESASTNQTSMYLCAAERAWSSYEQYFGPGTRLTVT.

The V and J genes are TRBV7-3 and TRBJ2-7, with D perhaps TRBD2 (5 bases). Trimming shortened V by 2 bases and J by 0 bases, and 17 bases separated the two germline ends. Germline CDR1 SGHTA, CDR2 FQGTGA. The CDR3 loop spans 17 amino acids. CDR3 amino acids: CASSLAPVGGPSYEQYF. CDR3 nucleotides: TGTGCCAGCAGCTTAGCCCCGGTAGGAGGACCCTCCTACGAGCAGTACTTC. The full variable domain, with the rest looked up from reference TRBV7-3 and TRBJ2-7, is GAGVSQTPSNKVTEKGKYVELRCDPISGHTALYWYRQSLGQGPEFLIYFQGTGAADDSGLPNDRFFAVRPEGSVSTLKIQRTERGDSAVYLCASSLAPVGGPSYEQYFGPGTRLTVT.

The rearrangement joins TRBV10-3 to TRBJ2-6; D unresolved. Looked up from germline, CDR1 is ENHRY and CDR2 is SYGVKD. V was cut by 2 bases and J by 0 bases, with 11 bases left in between. The length of the CDR3 is 17 residues. CDR3 sequence reads: CAISERAASSGANVLTF. CDR3 nucleotides: TGTGCCATCAGTGAGCGGGCCGCCAGCTCTGGGGCCAACGTCCTGACTTTC.

The gene calls are TRBV28 and TRBJ1-1; 8 bases align to TRBD1. Trimming cost V 6 bases and J 11 bases; bases outside gene matches: 8. The CDR3 has 12 residues. From germline, CDR1 is MDHEN and CDR2 SYDVKM. The CDR3 spells CASRPRDRKAFF. As DNA, the CDR3 is TGTGCCAGCAGGCCCCGGGACAGGAAGGCTTTCTTT.

This clone was recorded only once. The CDR3 DNA follows: TGTGCCAGCAGCTTAGGTCGGGACGACGAGCAGTACTTC. Its protein product is CASSLGRDDEQYF. The chain joins TRBV7-2 to TRBJ2-7, with D perhaps being TRBD1 or TRBD2 (5 bases each). The CDR3 has 13 amino acids. V was shortened by 1 base and J by 5 bases, with 9 bases between the two germline ends. CDR1 SGHTA and CDR2 FQGNSA come from the germline V gene.

This clone was seen only a few times. J is TRBJ2-7 and V is TRBV4-3; D remains ambiguous. Germline V CDR1 and CDR2: LGHNA, YSLEER. Trimming took 1 base from V and 1 from J, leaving 8 bases between them. The CDR3 runs to 14 residues. The CDR3 DNA reads as TGCGCCAGCAGCCAAGTTGGCAGTTCCTACGAGCAGTACTTC. It is translated as CASSQVGSSYEQYF.

This clone has a single count. The CDR3 DNA reads as TGTGCCAGCAGCCTGGGGGGACAGGACTATGGCTACACCTTC. Protein product: CASSLGGQDYGYTF. V is TRBV7-9 and J is TRBJ1-2, with TRBD1 matching over 8 bases. Germline-derived CDR1 and CDR2 are SEHNR and FQNEAQ (reference sequence). This CDR3 is built from 14 residues. V trimming: 5 bases; J trimming: 3 bases; junction bases outside the gene matches: 5.

This chain connects TRBV5-1 to TRBJ1-1, with unresolved D. Germline CDR1 SGHRS, CDR2 YFSETQ. There are 11 residues in the CDR3. V was shortened by 4 bases and J by 10 bases, with 11 bases between the two germline ends. For the CDR3, the DNA is TGCGCCAGCAGCGACGATGTTAGAGCTTTCTTT. It is translated as CASSDDVRAFF.